The clone carrying this T cell receptor beta chain was seen ten or more times. The entry originates in a study of human T cells and chemical hapten exposure. Time point described: pre-sensitization, week 0. Indicated treatment: therapeutic diphenylcyclopropenone sensitization with weekly scalp DPC. This CDR3 has 15 residues. CDR1 is MNHEY, CDR2 SMNVEV, per germline (reference sequence). Between the trimmed V and J ends, which lost 10 bases and 6 bases, there was a span of 22 bases. TCRdb re-analysed the RACE reads in MiXCR, keeping a single row per CDR3 protein. Of about 290,000 distinct CDR3 sequences in the sample, 7.7% were seen once.

The TCR comes from a man between 18 and 35 years old with alopecia areata. Some clones in this sample may be carry-over from other donors' samples. The genes are TRBV27 and TRBJ2-1; the D gene is possibly TRBD1 (6 bases). Sequenced here: whole blood, sampled in connection with sensitization to the hapten diphenylcyclopropenone (DPC). CDR3 DNA: TGTGCCACTCCTAGTCCAGGGGAACGGGGCAATGAGCAGTTCTTC. This gives the protein CATPSPGERGNEQFF.